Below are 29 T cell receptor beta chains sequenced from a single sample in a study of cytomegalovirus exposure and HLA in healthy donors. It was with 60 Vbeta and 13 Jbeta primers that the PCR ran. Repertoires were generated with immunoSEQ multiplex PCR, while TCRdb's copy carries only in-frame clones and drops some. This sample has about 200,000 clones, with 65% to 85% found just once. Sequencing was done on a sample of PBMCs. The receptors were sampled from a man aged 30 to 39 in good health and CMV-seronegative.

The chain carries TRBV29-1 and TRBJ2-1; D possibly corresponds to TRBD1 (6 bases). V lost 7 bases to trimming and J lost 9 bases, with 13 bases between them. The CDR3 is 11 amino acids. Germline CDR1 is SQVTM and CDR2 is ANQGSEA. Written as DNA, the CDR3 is TGCAGCGGGACAGTAACCGCTGAGCAGTTCTTC. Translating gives CSGTVTAEQFF.

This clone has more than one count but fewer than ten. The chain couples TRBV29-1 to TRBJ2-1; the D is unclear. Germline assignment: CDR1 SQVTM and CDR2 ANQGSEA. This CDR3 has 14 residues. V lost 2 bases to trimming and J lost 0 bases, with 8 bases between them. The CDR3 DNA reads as TGCAGCGTTGAAAGACTGACCTCCTACAATGAGCAGTTCTTC. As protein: CSVERLTSYNEQFF.

The CDR3, as DNA: TGTGCCAGCAGCTTGGGGGCTAGCGGGGTTAGCACAGATACGCAGTATTTT. It translates to CASSLGASGVSTDTQYF. V and J are TRBV7-6 and TRBJ2-3, with TRBD2 matching over 9 bases. This CDR3 contains 17 residues. CDR1 is SGHVS, CDR2 FNYEAQ, per germline. J gave up 0 bases and V 3 bases, and 7 bases lay outside the gene matches.

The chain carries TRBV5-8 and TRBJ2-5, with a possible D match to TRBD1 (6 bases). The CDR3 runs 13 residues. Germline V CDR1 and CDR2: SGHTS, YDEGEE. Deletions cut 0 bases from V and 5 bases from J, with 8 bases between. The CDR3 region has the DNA TGTGCCAGCAGCTTGGTCCAGGGGGAGACCCAGTACTTC. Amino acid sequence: CASSLVQGETQYF.

CDR3 sequence: CASSYYKGGSYEQYF. CDR3 nucleotides: TGTGCCAGCAGTTACTATAAGGGCGGGTCCTACGAGCAGTACTTC. The V and J genes are TRBV6-5 and TRBJ2-7; D perhaps matches TRBD2 (5 bases). Trimming removed 1 base at V and 1 base at J, with 11 bases between. CDR1 and CDR2 from the germline V gene are MNHEY and SVGAGI. The CDR3 is 15 amino acids.

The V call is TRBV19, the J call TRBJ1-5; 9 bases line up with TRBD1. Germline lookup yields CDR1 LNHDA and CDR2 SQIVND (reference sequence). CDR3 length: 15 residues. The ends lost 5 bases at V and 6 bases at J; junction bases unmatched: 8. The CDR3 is CASSDRDRVGQPQHF. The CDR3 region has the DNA TGTGCCAGTAGTGACCGGGACAGGGTGGGTCAGCCCCAGCATTTT. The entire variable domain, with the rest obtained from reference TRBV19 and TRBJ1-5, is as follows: DGGITQSPKYLFRKEGQNVTLSCEQNLNHDAMYWYRQDPGQGLRLIYYSQIVNDFQKGDIAEGYSVSREKKESFPLTVTSAQKNPTAFYLCASSDRDRVGQPQHFGDGTRLSIL.

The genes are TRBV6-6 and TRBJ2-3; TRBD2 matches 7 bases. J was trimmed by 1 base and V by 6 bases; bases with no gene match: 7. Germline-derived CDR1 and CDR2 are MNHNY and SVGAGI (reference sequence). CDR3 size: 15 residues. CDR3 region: CASSPPGLRTDTQYF. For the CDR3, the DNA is TGTGCCAGCAGCCCCCCGGGACTACGCACAGATACGCAGTATTTT.

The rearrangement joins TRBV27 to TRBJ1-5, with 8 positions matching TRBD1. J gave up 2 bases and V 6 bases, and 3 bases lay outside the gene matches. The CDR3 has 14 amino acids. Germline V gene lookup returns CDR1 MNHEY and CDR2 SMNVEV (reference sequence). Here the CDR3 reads CASSSGQGNQPQHF. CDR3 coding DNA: TGTGCCAGCAGCTCGGGACAGGGCAATCAGCCCCAGCATTTT.

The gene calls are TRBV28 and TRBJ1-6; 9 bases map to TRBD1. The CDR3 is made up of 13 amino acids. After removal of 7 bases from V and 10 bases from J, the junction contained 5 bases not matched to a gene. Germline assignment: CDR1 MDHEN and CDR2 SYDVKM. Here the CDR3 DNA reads TGTGCCAGCACCGGGACAGGGCTCTCACCCCTCCACTTT. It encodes CASTGTGLSPLHF.

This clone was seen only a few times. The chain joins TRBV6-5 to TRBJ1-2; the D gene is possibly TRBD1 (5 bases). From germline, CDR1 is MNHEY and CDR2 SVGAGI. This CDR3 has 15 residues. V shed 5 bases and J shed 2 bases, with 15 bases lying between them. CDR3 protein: CASSARGEGNYGYTF. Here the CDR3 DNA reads TGTGCCAGCAGTGCCCGGGGGGAGGGAAACTATGGCTACACCTTC.

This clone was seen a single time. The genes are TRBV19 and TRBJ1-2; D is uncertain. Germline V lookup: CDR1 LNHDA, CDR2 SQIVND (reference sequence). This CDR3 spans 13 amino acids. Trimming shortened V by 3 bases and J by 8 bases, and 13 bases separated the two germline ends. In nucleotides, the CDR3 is TGTGCCAGTAGTATCGGAGGGCTCTCGGGCTACACCTTC. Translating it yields CASSIGGLSGYTF.

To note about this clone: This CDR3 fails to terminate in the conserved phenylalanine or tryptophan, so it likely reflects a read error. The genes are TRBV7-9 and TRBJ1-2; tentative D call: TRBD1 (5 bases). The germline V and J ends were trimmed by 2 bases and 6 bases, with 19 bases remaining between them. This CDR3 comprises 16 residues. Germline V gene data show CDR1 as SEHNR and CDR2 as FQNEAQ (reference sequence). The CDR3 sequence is CASSLLGPPLEDGYTL. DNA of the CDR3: TGTGCCAGCAGCTTATTGGGGCCGCCCCTCGAAGATGGCTACACCCTC.

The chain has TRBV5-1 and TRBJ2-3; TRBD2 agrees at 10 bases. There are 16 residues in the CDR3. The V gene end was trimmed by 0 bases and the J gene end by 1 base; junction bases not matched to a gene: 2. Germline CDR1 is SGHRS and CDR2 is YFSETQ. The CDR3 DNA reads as TGCGCCAGCAGCTTGGCTCTAGCGGGGGGCACAGATACGCAGTATTTT. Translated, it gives CASSLALAGGTDTQYF.

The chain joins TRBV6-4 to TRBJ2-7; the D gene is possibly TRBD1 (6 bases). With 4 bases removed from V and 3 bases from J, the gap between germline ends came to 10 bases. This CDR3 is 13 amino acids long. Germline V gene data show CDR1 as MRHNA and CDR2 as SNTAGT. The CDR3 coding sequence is TGTGCCAGCAGTGGGACAGCTTACTACGAGCAGTACTTC. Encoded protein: CASSGTAYYEQYF.

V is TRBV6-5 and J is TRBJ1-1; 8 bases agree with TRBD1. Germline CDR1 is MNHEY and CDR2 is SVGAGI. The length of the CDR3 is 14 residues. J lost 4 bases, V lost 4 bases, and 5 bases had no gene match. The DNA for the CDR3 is TGTGCCAGCAGTTTACAGGGGGTGGGCACTGAAGCTTTCTTT. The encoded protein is CASSLQGVGTEAFF.

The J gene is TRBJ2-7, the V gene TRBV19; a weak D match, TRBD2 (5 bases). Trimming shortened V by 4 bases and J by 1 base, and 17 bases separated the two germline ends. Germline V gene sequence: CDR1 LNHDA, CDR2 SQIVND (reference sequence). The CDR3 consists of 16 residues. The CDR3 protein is CASSTAVASKSYEQYF. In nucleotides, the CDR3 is TGTGCCAGTAGTACGGCGGTAGCGTCGAAATCCTACGAGCAGTACTTC.

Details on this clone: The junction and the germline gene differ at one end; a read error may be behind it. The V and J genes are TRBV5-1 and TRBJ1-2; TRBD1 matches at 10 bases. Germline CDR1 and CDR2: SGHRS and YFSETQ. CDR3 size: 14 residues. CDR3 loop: CTSRSDRGSYGYTF. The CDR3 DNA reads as TGCACCAGCAGATCGGACAGGGGGAGCTATGGCTACACCTTC.

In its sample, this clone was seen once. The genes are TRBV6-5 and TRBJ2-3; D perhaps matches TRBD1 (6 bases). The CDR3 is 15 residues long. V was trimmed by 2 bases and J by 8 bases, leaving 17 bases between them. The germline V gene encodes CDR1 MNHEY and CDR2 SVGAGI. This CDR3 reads CASSYDGQGRGTQYF. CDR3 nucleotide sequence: TGTGCCAGCAGTTACGATGGGCAGGGCAGGGGTACGCAGTATTTT.

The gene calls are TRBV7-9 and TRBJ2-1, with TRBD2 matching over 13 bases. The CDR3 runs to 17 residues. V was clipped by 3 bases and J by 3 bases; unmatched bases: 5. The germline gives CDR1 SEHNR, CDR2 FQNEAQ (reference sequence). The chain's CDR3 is CASSFLGTSGDYNEQFF. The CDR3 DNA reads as TGTGCCAGCAGCTTCTTAGGGACTAGCGGGGACTACAATGAGCAGTTCTTC. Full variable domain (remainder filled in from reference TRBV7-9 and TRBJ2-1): DTGVSQNPRHKITKRGQNVTFRCDPISEHNRLYWYRQTLGQGPEFLTYFQNEAQLEKSRLLSDRFSAERPKGSFSTLEIQRTEQGDSAMYLCASSFLGTSGDYNEQFFGPGTRLTVL.

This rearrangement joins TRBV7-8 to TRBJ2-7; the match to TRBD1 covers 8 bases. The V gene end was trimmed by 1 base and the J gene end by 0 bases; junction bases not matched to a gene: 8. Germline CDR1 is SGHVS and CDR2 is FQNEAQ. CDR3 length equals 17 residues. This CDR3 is CASSLEYRQGSSYEQYF. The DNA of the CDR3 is TGTGCCAGCAGCTTAGAATACAGACAGGGGTCCTCCTACGAGCAGTACTTC.

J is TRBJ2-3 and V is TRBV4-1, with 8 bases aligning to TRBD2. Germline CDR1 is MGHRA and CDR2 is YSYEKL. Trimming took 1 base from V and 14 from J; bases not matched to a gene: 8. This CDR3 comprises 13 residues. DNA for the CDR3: TGCGCCAGCAGCCAAGCCGGGGGGGCCACTTGGTATTTT. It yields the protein CASSQAGGATWYF.

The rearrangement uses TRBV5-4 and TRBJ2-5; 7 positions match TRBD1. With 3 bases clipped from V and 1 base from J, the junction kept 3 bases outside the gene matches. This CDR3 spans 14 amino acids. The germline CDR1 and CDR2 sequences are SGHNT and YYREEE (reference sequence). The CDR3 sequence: CASSSRDSQETQYF. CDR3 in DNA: TGTGCCAGCAGCTCCCGGGACAGCCAAGAGACCCAGTACTTC.

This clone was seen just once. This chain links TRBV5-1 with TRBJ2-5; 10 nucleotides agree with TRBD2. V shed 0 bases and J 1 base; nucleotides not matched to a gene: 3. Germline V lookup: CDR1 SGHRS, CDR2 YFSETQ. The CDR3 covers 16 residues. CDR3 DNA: TGCGCCAGCAGCTTGGCGGCTAGCGGGGGCCAAGAGACCCAGTACTTC. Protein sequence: CASSLAASGGQETQYF.

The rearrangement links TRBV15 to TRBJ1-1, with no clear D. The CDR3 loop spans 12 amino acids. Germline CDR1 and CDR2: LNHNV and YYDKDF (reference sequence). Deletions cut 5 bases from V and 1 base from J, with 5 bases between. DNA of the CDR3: TGTGCCACCAGCCCGGGGAACACTGAAGCTTTCTTT. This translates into CATSPGNTEAFF.

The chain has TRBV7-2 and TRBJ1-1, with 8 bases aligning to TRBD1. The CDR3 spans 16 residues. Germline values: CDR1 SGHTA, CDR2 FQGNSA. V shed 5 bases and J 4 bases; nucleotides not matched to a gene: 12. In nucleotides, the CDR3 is TGTGCCAGCAGCCTTGGCTTCAGGGGGCAAGGCACTGAAGCTTTCTTT. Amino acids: CASSLGFRGQGTEAFF.

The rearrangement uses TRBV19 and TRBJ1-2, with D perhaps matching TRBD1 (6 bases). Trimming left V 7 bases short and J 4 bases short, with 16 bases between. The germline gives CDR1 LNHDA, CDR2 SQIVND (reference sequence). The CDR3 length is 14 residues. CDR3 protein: CASKSAGEIYGYTF. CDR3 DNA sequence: TGTGCCAGTAAGTCGGCAGGGGAAATCTATGGCTACACCTTC.

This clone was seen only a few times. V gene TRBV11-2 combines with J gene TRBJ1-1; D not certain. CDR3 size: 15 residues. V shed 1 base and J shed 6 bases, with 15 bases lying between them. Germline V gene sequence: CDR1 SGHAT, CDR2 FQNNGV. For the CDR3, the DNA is TGTGCCAGCAGCTTAGTTACAGCCCCGATATCTGAAGCTTTCTTT. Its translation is CASSLVTAPISEAFF.

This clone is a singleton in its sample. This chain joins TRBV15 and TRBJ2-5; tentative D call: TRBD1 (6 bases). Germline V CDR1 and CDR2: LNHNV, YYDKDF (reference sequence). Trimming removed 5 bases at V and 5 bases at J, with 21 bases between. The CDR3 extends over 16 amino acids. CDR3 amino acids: CATSLARQVFGETQYF. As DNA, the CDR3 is TGTGCCACCAGCCTAGCTCGACAGGTCTTTGGGGAGACCCAGTACTTC.

CDR3 nucleotide sequence: TGTGCCAGCAGCTTATCGGACACTGAAGCTTTCTTT. Translation gives CASSLSDTEAFF. V gene TRBV7-9 combines with J gene TRBJ1-1; D remains ambiguous. Trimming took off 2 bases at V and 3 bases at J, with 4 bases between the two ends. Germline CDR1 and CDR2: SEHNR and FQNEAQ (reference sequence). The CDR3 length is 12 residues.